Below are 5 T cell receptor beta chains sequenced from a single sample in a study of control samples from healthy donors and cancer patients. Repertoires were generated with immunoSEQ multiplex PCR, while TCRdb's copy carries only in-frame clones and drops some. The table shows 100,000 to 150,000 clones, with roughly 90% occurring only once. Specimen: blood. All receptors come from a man between 18 and 35 years old in good health.

The V gene is TRBV7-9, the J gene TRBJ1-2; D is unclear. Trimming took off 4 bases at V and 2 bases at J, with 11 bases between the two ends. CDR1 is SEHNR and CDR2 is FQNEAQ in the germline V gene (reference sequence). CDR3 length: 14 amino acids. The CDR3 spells CASSSGIKNYGYTF. CDR3 in DNA: TGTGCCAGCAGCTCCGGGATCAAGAACTATGGCTACACCTTC.

The chain couples TRBV5-1 to TRBJ2-1; TRBD2 aligns across 7 bases. Germline-derived CDR1 and CDR2 are SGHRS and YFSETQ. Trimming at V came to 4 bases and at J to 3 bases, leaving 10 bases not matched to a gene. This CDR3 spans 16 amino acids. The CDR3 coding sequence is TGCGCCAGCAGCCCCGCAGAAGCGGGACTCTACAATGAGCAGTTCTTC. It yields the protein CASSPAEAGLYNEQFF.

The CDR3 nucleotides read TGCGCCAGCAGCTCTTCCGGGACAGACGTTTTTGCAACTAGGCGGGATGCTGAAGCTTTCTTT. Translated, it gives CASSSSGTDVFATRRDAEAFF. The genes are TRBV5-1 and TRBJ1-1; 7 bases are a match to TRBD1. Losses at the gene ends were 3 bases for V and 6 bases for J; bases not matched to a gene: 29. The CDR3 runs to 21 residues. CDR1 SGHRS and CDR2 YFSETQ come from the germline V gene.

The chain has TRBV7-2 and TRBJ2-5; the D is unclear. Germline V CDR1 and CDR2: SGHTA, FQGNSA. The CDR3 extends over 13 amino acids. V lost 5 bases and J 4 bases, leaving 11 bases between the germline ends. The CDR3 DNA follows: TGTGCCAGCAGCCCCCCAAGCAGAGAGACCCAGTACTTC. Translation: CASSPPSRETQYF.

This clone was counted a single time. This chain links TRBV12-5 with TRBJ1-3; D call uncertain. Germline CDR1 and CDR2: LGHNT and FRNRAP. Trimming stripped 3 bases from V and 0 bases from J, with 18 bases between. The CDR3 has 18 amino acids. Written as DNA, the CDR3 is TGTGCTAGTGGTTTCATTCGGGGAGAGGGTCCCTCTGGAAACACCATATATTTT. It encodes CASGFIRGEGPSGNTIYF.